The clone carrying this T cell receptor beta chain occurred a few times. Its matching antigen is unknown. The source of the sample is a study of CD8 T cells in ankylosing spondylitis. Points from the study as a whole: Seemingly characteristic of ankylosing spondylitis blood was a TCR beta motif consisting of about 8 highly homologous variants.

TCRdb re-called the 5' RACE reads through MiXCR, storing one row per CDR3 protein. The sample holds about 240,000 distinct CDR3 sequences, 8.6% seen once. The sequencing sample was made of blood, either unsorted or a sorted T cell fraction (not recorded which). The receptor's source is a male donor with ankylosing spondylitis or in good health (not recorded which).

The CDR3 nucleotides are TGCAGTGCCTACAGGGGAGACACTGAAGCTTTCTTT. It translates to CSAYRGDTEAFF. The V and J genes are TRBV20-1 and TRBJ1-1; 7 bases match TRBD1. Germline V gene data show CDR1 as DFQATT and CDR2 as SNEGSKA (reference sequence). V shed 6 bases, J shed 3 bases, and the junction held 4 bases outside the gene matches. The CDR3 covers 12 residues.